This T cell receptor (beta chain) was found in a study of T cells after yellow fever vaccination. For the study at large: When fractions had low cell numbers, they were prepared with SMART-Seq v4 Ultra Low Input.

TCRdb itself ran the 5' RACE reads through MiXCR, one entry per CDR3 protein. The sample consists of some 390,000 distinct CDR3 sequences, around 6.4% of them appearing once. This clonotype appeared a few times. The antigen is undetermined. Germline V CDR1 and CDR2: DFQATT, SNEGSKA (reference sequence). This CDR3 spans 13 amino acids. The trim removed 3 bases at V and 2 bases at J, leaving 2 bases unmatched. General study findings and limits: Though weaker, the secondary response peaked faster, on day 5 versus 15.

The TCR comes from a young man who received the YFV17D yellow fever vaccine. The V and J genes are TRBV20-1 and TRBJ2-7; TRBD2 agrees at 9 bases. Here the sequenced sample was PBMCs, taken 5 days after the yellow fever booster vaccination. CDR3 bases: TGCAGTGCTAGTCTAGCGGGGACCTACGAGCAGTACTTC. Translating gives CSASLAGTYEQYF.